A selection of T cell receptor beta chains follows, all from one sample in a study of T cell repertoires in cytomegalovirus infection. Via MiXCR, TCRdb re-called the reads, giving one row per CDR3 protein. The table has hundreds of thousands of distinct CDR3 sequences, around 11% seen once. Sequences were obtained from PBMCs. These receptors all stem from a human donor in good health (CMV status not recorded). Some clones in this sample may be carry-over from other donors' samples. Each CDR3 is given with its conserved first and last residue. Fields, in order: clone size, V gene, D gene, J gene, CDR3 protein, CDR3 DNA. D genes are given only for firm matches. Rows may omit the clone size; those that give it use once, few, many or a size class.

abundance: NA
v_gene: TRBV3-1
d_gene: NA
j_gene: TRBJ2-2
CDR3aa: CASRGSHTGELFF
CDR3nt: TGTGCCAGTCGGGGCAGTCACACCGGGGAGCTGTTTTTT

abundance: NA
v_gene: TRBV28
d_gene: NA
j_gene: TRBJ2-3
CDR3aa: CASEGVADTQYF
CDR3nt: TGTGCCAGCGAGGGAGTGGCAGATACGCAGTATTTT

abundance: many
v_gene: TRBV10-3
d_gene: TRBD1
j_gene: TRBJ1-6
CDR3aa: CAIRTGGSSPLHF
CDR3nt: TGTGCCATCAGGACAGGGGGAAGCTCACCCCTCCACTTT

abundance: NA
v_gene: TRBV7-3
d_gene: TRBD2
j_gene: TRBJ2-1
CDR3aa: CASSLKLGLADYNEQFF
CDR3nt: TGTGCCAGCAGCTTAAAATTAGGACTAGCGGATTACAATGAGCAGTTCTTC

abundance: many
v_gene: TRBV7-2
d_gene: NA
j_gene: TRBJ1-5
CDR3aa: CASSSKEEGQQPQHF
CDR3nt: TGTGCCAGCAGCTCAAAGGAGGAGGGTCAACAGCCCCAGCATTTT

abundance: few
v_gene: TRBV6-2/TRBV6-3
d_gene: TRBD2
j_gene: TRBJ2-1
CDR3aa: CASSPLGSGRAEQFF
CDR3nt: TGTGCCAGCAGCCCCCTAGGTAGCGGGAGGGCTGAGCAGTTCTTC

abundance: many
v_gene: TRBV11-3
d_gene: NA
j_gene: TRBJ2-5
CDR3aa: CASSPTGLLETQYF
CDR3nt: TGTGCCAGCAGCCCCACGGGACTCCTAGAGACCCAGTACTTC

abundance: NA
v_gene: TRBV27
d_gene: TRBD1
j_gene: TRBJ2-2
CDR3aa: CASTLTGVETGELFF
CDR3nt: TGTGCCAGCACCTTGACAGGGGTTGAGACCGGGGAGCTGTTTTTT

abundance: many
v_gene: TRBV7-8
d_gene: TRBD1
j_gene: TRBJ1-4
CDR3aa: CASSSITGGGEKLFF
CDR3nt: TGTGCCAGCAGCTCCATAACAGGGGGCGGTGAAAAACTGTTTTTT

abundance: many
v_gene: TRBV11-1
d_gene: TRBD2
j_gene: TRBJ2-5
CDR3aa: CASSPGGAGIGETQYF
CDR3nt: TGTGCCAGCAGCCCCGGTGGAGCGGGGATCGGAGAGACCCAGTACTTC

abundance: many
v_gene: TRBV12-3/TRBV12-4
d_gene: NA
j_gene: TRBJ2-1
CDR3aa: CASSFLGPAEQFF
CDR3nt: TGTGCCAGCAGTTTCCTAGGCCCTGCTGAGCAGTTCTTC

abundance: few
v_gene: TRBV2
d_gene: NA
j_gene: TRBJ1-2
CDR3aa: CASSDPLTGGDGYTF
CDR3nt: TGTGCCAGCAGCGACCCCTTGACAGGAGGCGATGGCTACACCTTC

abundance: few
v_gene: TRBV19
d_gene: NA
j_gene: TRBJ2-2
CDR3aa: CASSNDRDGNTGELFF
CDR3nt: TGTGCCAGTAGTAACGACCGGGACGGGAACACCGGGGAGCTGTTTTTT

abundance: many
v_gene: TRBV28
d_gene: NA
j_gene: TRBJ1-1
CDR3aa: CASSLFQPNTEAFF
CDR3nt: TGTGCCAGCAGTTTGTTCCAGCCGAACACTGAAGCTTTCTTT

abundance: many
v_gene: TRBV2
d_gene: TRBD1
j_gene: TRBJ1-5
CDR3aa: CASSADRGSNQPQHF
CDR3nt: TGTGCCAGCAGCGCGGACAGGGGGAGCAATCAGCCCCAGCATTTT

abundance: many
v_gene: TRBV7-9
d_gene: NA
j_gene: TRBJ2-6
CDR3aa: CASSLVDSSGANVLTF
CDR3nt: TGTGCCAGCAGCTTAGTCGACAGCTCTGGGGCCAACGTCCTGACTTTC

abundance: many
v_gene: TRBV5-4
d_gene: TRBD1
j_gene: TRBJ1-1
CDR3aa: CASSSPGGGRNTEAFF
CDR3nt: TGTGCCAGCAGCTCCCCAGGGGGGGGCCGGAACACTGAAGCTTTCTTT

abundance: NA
v_gene: TRBV5-4
d_gene: TRBD2
j_gene: TRBJ2-1
CDR3aa: CASSLRRERYNEQFF
CDR3nt: TGTGCCAGCAGCCTTCGGCGGGAGAGGTACAATGAGCAGTTCTTC

abundance: many
v_gene: TRBV12-3/TRBV12-4
d_gene: NA
j_gene: TRBJ1-1
CDR3aa: CASSFVQRNTEAFF
CDR3nt: TGTGCCAGCAGTTTCGTTCAGAGGAACACTGAAGCTTTCTTT

abundance: many
v_gene: TRBV6-1
d_gene: NA
j_gene: TRBJ1-1
CDR3aa: CANSAGLNTEAFF
CDR3nt: TGTGCCAACTCGGCCGGCCTGAACACTGAAGCTTTCTTT

abundance: NA
v_gene: TRBV11-2
d_gene: TRBD2
j_gene: TRBJ2-1
CDR3aa: CASTFTSGGFNEQFF
CDR3nt: TGTGCCAGCACTTTCACTAGCGGGGGATTCAATGAGCAGTTCTTC

abundance: many
v_gene: TRBV5-6
d_gene: NA
j_gene: TRBJ2-2
CDR3aa: CASSLDFRSNTGELFF
CDR3nt: TGTGCCAGCAGCTTGGATTTCCGCTCGAACACCGGGGAGCTGTTTTTT

abundance: few
v_gene: TRBV27
d_gene: NA
j_gene: TRBJ2-1
CDR3aa: CASSLQRGITIYNEQFF
CDR3nt: TGTGCCAGCAGTTTACAACGCGGGATAACGATCTACAATGAGCAGTTCTTC

abundance: many
v_gene: TRBV7-9
d_gene: NA
j_gene: TRBJ2-7
CDR3aa: CASSSVGAYDEQYF
CDR3nt: TGTGCCAGCAGCTCAGTAGGCGCCTACGACGAGCAGTACTTC

abundance: NA
v_gene: TRBV5-1
d_gene: NA
j_gene: TRBJ1-2
CDR3aa: CASSPTGAGYGYTF
CDR3nt: TGCGCCAGCAGCCCCACGGGGGCGGGCTATGGCTACACCTTC

abundance: many
v_gene: TRBV7-2
d_gene: NA
j_gene: TRBJ2-5
CDR3aa: CASSPPGPGAQYF
CDR3nt: TGTGCCAGCAGCCCTCCAGGGCCCGGGGCCCAGTACTTC

abundance: once
v_gene: TRBV5-1
d_gene: NA
j_gene: TRBJ2-4
CDR3aa: CASSYEEGENIQYF
CDR3nt: TGCGCCAGCAGCTACGAGGAGGGGGAAAACATTCAGTACTTC

abundance: many
v_gene: TRBV7-9
d_gene: NA
j_gene: TRBJ2-3
CDR3aa: CASSGILWTALTDTQYF
CDR3nt: TGTGCCAGCAGCGGGATACTTTGGACAGCCCTCACAGATACGCAGTATTTT

abundance: many
v_gene: TRBV7-3
d_gene: NA
j_gene: TRBJ1-6
CDR3aa: CASSLQGPGYNSPLHF
CDR3nt: TGTGCCAGCAGCTTACAGGGGCCAGGTTATAATTCACCCCTCCACTTT

abundance: many
v_gene: TRBV7-6
d_gene: NA
j_gene: TRBJ2-1
CDR3aa: CASSLPGTYNEQFF
CDR3nt: TGTGCCAGCAGCCTACCCGGGACATACAATGAGCAGTTCTTC

abundance: many
v_gene: TRBV7-9
d_gene: NA
j_gene: TRBJ1-6
CDR3aa: CASSLATRGNSPLHF
CDR3nt: TGTGCCAGCAGCTTAGCAACCAGGGGCAATTCACCCCTCCACTTT

abundance: NA
v_gene: TRBV5-6
d_gene: NA
j_gene: TRBJ2-3
CDR3aa: CASSGDLGSSTDTQYF
CDR3nt: TGTGCCAGCAGCGGTGATCTCGGGAGCTCCACAGATACGCAGTATTTT

abundance: NA
v_gene: TRBV20-1
d_gene: TRBD2
j_gene: TRBJ2-7
CDR3aa: CSARDPAGGKNEQYF
CDR3nt: TGCAGTGCTAGAGATCCGGCGGGAGGAAAAAACGAGCAGTACTTC

abundance: few
v_gene: TRBV5-1
d_gene: NA
j_gene: TRBJ1-2
CDR3aa: CASSLANSDYGYTF
CDR3nt: TGCGCCAGCAGCTTGGCCAACAGCGACTATGGCTACACCTTC

abundance: many
v_gene: TRBV19
d_gene: NA
j_gene: TRBJ2-1
CDR3aa: CASSVRGLSYNEQFF
CDR3nt: TGTGCCAGTAGTGTCAGGGGTCTCTCTTACAATGAGCAGTTCTTC

abundance: many
v_gene: TRBV7-2
d_gene: TRBD2
j_gene: TRBJ2-1
CDR3aa: CASSLGPPGLAMQFF
CDR3nt: TGTGCCAGCAGCTTAGGACCTCCGGGACTAGCCATGCAGTTCTTC

abundance: NA
v_gene: TRBV20-1
d_gene: NA
j_gene: TRBJ2-3
CDR3aa: CSARPWTSTDTQYF
CDR3nt: TGCAGTGCTAGACCCTGGACTAGCACAGATACGCAGTATTTT

abundance: many
v_gene: TRBV28
d_gene: NA
j_gene: TRBJ1-5
CDR3aa: CASRPPINQPQHF
CDR3nt: TGTGCCAGCAGACCGCCTATCAATCAGCCCCAGCATTTT

abundance: NA
v_gene: TRBV9
d_gene: NA
j_gene: TRBJ1-3
CDR3aa: CASSPSAGGNTIYF
CDR3nt: TGTGCCAGCAGCCCCTCGGCCGGAGGAAACACCATATATTTT

abundance: NA
v_gene: TRBV19
d_gene: NA
j_gene: TRBJ1-1
CDR3aa: CASSQTAFF
CDR3nt: TGTGCCAGTAGCCAGACGGCTTTCTTT

abundance: NA
v_gene: TRBV2
d_gene: NA
j_gene: TRBJ1-6
CDR3aa: CASSGQAFSYNSPLHF
CDR3nt: TGTGCCAGCAGTGGGCAGGCCTTCTCCTATAATTCACCCCTCCACTTT

abundance: many
v_gene: TRBV10-3
d_gene: NA
j_gene: TRBJ1-4
CDR3aa: CAISTNSEKLFF
CDR3nt: TGTGCCATCAGCACGAACAGTGAAAAACTGTTTTTT

abundance: NA
v_gene: TRBV19
d_gene: NA
j_gene: TRBJ1-5
CDR3aa: CASSIGRGRGAGYSNQPQHF
CDR3nt: TGTGCCAGTAGTATAGGACGCGGGCGCGGAGCCGGATATAGCAATCAGCCCCAGCATTTT

abundance: many
v_gene: TRBV2
d_gene: TRBD2
j_gene: TRBJ2-3
CDR3aa: CASLQLRGVSADTQYF
CDR3nt: TGTGCCAGTCTTCAGTTGCGGGGGGTTTCCGCAGATACGCAGTATTTT

abundance: many
v_gene: TRBV27
d_gene: NA
j_gene: TRBJ2-7
CDR3aa: CASSFRGRESEQYF
CDR3nt: TGTGCCAGCAGTTTTCGTGGTCGGGAATCCGAGCAGTACTTC

abundance: few
v_gene: TRBV20-1
d_gene: NA
j_gene: TRBJ2-5
CDR3aa: CSARVEIEETQYF
CDR3nt: TGCAGTGCTAGAGTCGAGATTGAAGAGACCCAGTACTTC

abundance: few
v_gene: TRBV30
d_gene: TRBD1
j_gene: TRBJ1-5
CDR3aa: CAWNAGGPQPQHF
CDR3nt: TGTGCCTGGAACGCAGGGGGCCCTCAGCCCCAGCATTTT

abundance: few
v_gene: TRBV3-1
d_gene: NA
j_gene: TRBJ2-7
CDR3aa: CASSQPGPYEQYF
CDR3nt: TGTGCCAGCAGCCAGCCGGGTCCCTACGAGCAGTACTTC

abundance: many
v_gene: TRBV6-5
d_gene: NA
j_gene: TRBJ1-2
CDR3aa: CASTPGHPYGYTF
CDR3nt: TGTGCCAGCACGCCGGGACACCCCTATGGCTACACCTTC

abundance: NA
v_gene: TRBV14
d_gene: NA
j_gene: TRBJ1-2
CDR3aa: CASSQEAQGAYGYTF
CDR3nt: TGTGCCAGCAGCCAAGAAGCCCAGGGAGCCTATGGCTACACCTTC

abundance: many
v_gene: TRBV2
d_gene: TRBD2
j_gene: TRBJ2-2
CDR3aa: CAKGLAGVETGELFF
CDR3nt: TGTGCCAAGGGACTAGCGGGAGTGGAGACCGGGGAGCTGTTTTTT

abundance: few
v_gene: TRBV11-2
d_gene: TRBD2
j_gene: TRBJ2-5
CDR3aa: CASSPVNWRGADATQYF
CDR3nt: TGTGCCAGCAGCCCCGTTAACTGGCGGGGGGCGGATGCGACCCAGTACTTC

abundance: few
v_gene: TRBV4-1
d_gene: NA
j_gene: TRBJ2-5
CDR3aa: CASSQEPRRGLNQETQYF
CDR3nt: TGCGCCAGCAGCCAAGAACCCCGCCGGGGCCTGAACCAAGAGACCCAGTACTTC

abundance: many
v_gene: TRBV5-1
d_gene: TRBD2
j_gene: TRBJ2-7
CDR3aa: CASSWGTSGILKQYF
CDR3nt: TGCGCCAGCAGCTGGGGGACTAGCGGGATCTTAAAGCAGTACTTC

abundance: many
v_gene: TRBV7-6
d_gene: NA
j_gene: TRBJ1-4
CDR3aa: CASSLALGSNEKLFF
CDR3nt: TGTGCCAGCAGCTTAGCGTTAGGTTCTAATGAAAAACTGTTTTTT

abundance: many
v_gene: TRBV24-1
d_gene: TRBD1
j_gene: TRBJ2-1
CDR3aa: CATSETGPYNEQFF
CDR3nt: TGTGCCACCAGTGAGACAGGGCCTTACAATGAGCAGTTCTTC

abundance: NA
v_gene: TRBV20-1
d_gene: NA
j_gene: TRBJ2-7
CDR3aa: CSARDLYATGRGYEQYF
CDR3nt: TGCAGTGCTAGAGATTTGTATGCGACCGGGAGAGGCTACGAGCAGTACTTC